The 29 T cell receptor beta chains presented below share a single source sample, sequenced in a study of T-cell memory formation after mild COVID-19. TCRdb reanalysed the 5' RACE reads using MiXCR and keeps one entry per CDR3 protein. The sample carries some 150,000 distinct CDR3 sequences, roughly 24% recorded once. Sequencing input: PBMCs or a T cell subset sorted from them (not recorded which). The receptor source for this set is an adult woman who had mild COVID-19 (a few samples of this study predate the infection). Cell type and time point are not known.

This clonotype was observed a handful of times. The chain couples TRBV12-3 or TRBV12-4 to TRBJ2-2; 7 bases are a match to TRBD2. The CDR3 spans 16 residues. V dropped 5 bases and J dropped 4; count of bases not matched to a gene: 10. CDR3 sequence reads: CASSLPYQRGTGELFF. For the CDR3, the DNA is TGTGCCAGCAGTCTACCTTACCAGCGGGGCACCGGGGAGCTGTTTTTT.

This clonotype is judged large. Sequence at one end of the junction differs from germline and may be a read error. This chain connects TRBV7-2 to TRBJ2-5; TRBD2 aligns across 10 bases. Per germline, CDR1 SGHTA and CDR2 FQGNSA. The CDR3 extends over 12 amino acids. The CDR3 sequence: CASSFEREGLHF. The CDR3 DNA is TGTGCCAGCAGCTTTGAGCGGGAGGGCCTGCACTTC.

This rearrangement joins TRBV5-1 to TRBJ2-7, with D perhaps TRBD2 (6 bases). The CDR3 spans 16 residues. The V end lost 5 bases, the J end lost 4 bases, and 22 bases lay between the germline ends. CDR1 SGHRS and CDR2 YFSETQ come from the germline V gene. The CDR3 is CASRGGQSQGFYEQYF. CDR3 coding DNA: TGCGCCAGCAGGGGAGGACAATCCCAGGGATTTTACGAGCAGTACTTC. The full variable domain, with the rest looked up from reference TRBV5-1 and TRBJ2-7, is KAGVTQTPRYLIKTRGQQVTLSCSPISGHRSVSWYQQTPGQGLQFLFEYFSETQRNKGNFPGRFSGRQFSNSRSEMNVSTLELGDSALYLCASRGGQSQGFYEQYFGPGTRLTVT.

Only a few counts were recorded for this clonotype. V gene TRBV29-1 combines with J gene TRBJ1-1; 7 bases are a match to TRBD1. CDR1 is SQVTM, CDR2 ANQGSEA, per germline. The CDR3 has 11 residues. V gave up 6 bases and J gave up 4 bases; unmatched junction bases: 2. CDR3 sequence reads: CSVTGVTEAFF. The CDR3 DNA reads TGCAGCGTAACAGGGGTCACTGAAGCTTTCTTT.

The chain is built from TRBV4-2 and TRBJ1-1; TRBD1 is a possible D gene (6 bases). The germline V gene has CDR1 LGHNA and CDR2 YNFKEQ. The CDR3 consists of 17 residues. The V and J ends lost 0 bases and 0 bases respectively, with 14 bases between them. CDR3 sequence reads: CASSQDPDSSMNTEAFF. The CDR3 DNA is TGTGCCAGCAGCCAAGATCCGGACAGTTCCATGAACACTGAAGCTTTCTTT.

This chain uses TRBV7-3 with TRBJ1-5; the D gene is possibly TRBD1 (6 bases). Germline CDR1 and CDR2: SGHTA and FQGTGA. The CDR3 runs to 16 residues. The V end was cut by 4 bases, the J end by 5 bases, with 18 bases between. The CDR3 reads CASSSKNRVGDQPQHF. The CDR3 DNA is TGTGCCAGCAGCTCAAAAAACAGGGTTGGGGATCAGCCCCAGCATTTT. Looking up the rest from reference TRBV7-3 and TRBJ1-5 gives the full variable domain: GAGVSQTPSNKVTEKGKYVELRCDPISGHTALYWYRQSLGQGPEFLIYFQGTGAADDSGLPNDRFFAVRPEGSVSTLKIQRTERGDSAVYLCASSSKNRVGDQPQHFGDGTRLSIL.

J is TRBJ2-3 and V is TRBV12-5; D gene ambiguous. CDR1 and CDR2 (germline): LGHNT, FRNRAP. V was cut by 1 base and J by 3 bases, with 2 bases left in between. This CDR3 contains 12 residues. This CDR3 reads CASGLETDTQYF. CDR3 nucleotide sequence: TGTGCTAGTGGTTTGGAAACAGATACGCAGTATTTT.

V gene TRBV12-3 or TRBV12-4 combines with J gene TRBJ2-1, with D perhaps matching TRBD2 (5 bases). V lost 6 bases and J 2 bases, leaving 11 bases between the germline ends. The CDR3 is 14 amino acids. The CDR3 nucleotides read TGTGCCAGCAGCCCCGACGGGGCCTACAATGAGCAGTTCTTC. Translated, it gives CASSPDGAYNEQFF.

This clonotype was counted once. The chain couples TRBV20-1 to TRBJ2-7; weak D call: TRBD2 (6 bases). The CDR3 consists of 15 residues. Trimming took off 5 bases at V and 0 bases at J, with 17 bases between the two ends. Germline assignment: CDR1 DFQATT and CDR2 SNEGSKA (reference sequence). The CDR3 coding sequence is TGCAGTGCTCCGCCAGGAGGGCCCAGCTCCTACGAGCAGTACTTC. Its translation is CSAPPGGPSSYEQYF.

The chain combines TRBV12-3 or TRBV12-4 with TRBJ2-2; 16 bases match TRBD2. V lost 5 bases, J lost 5 bases, and 8 bases stayed unmatched. The length of the CDR3 is 18 residues. The chain's CDR3 is CASSPQGLAGGQTGELFF. The CDR3 DNA sequence: TGTGCCAGCAGTCCACAGGGACTAGCGGGGGGGCAAACCGGGGAGCTGTTTTTT.

V and J are TRBV7-8 and TRBJ2-7; a weak D match, TRBD2 (5 bases). Trimming shortened V by 5 bases and J by 11 bases, and 16 bases separated the two germline ends. This CDR3 is built from 12 residues. Germline V gives CDR1 SGHVS, CDR2 FQNEAQ. The CDR3 bases are TGTGCCAGCAGCGAAAGACGGCAAGCGGAGTACTTC. Its protein is CASSERRQAEYF. Looking up the rest from reference TRBV7-8 and TRBJ2-7 gives the full variable domain: GAGVSQSPRYKVAKRGQDVALRCDPISGHVSLFWYQQALGQGPEFLTYFQNEAQLDKSGLPSDRFFAERPEGSVSTLKIQRTQQEDSAVYLCASSERRQAEYFGPGTRLTVT.

The chain joins TRBV7-9 to TRBJ2-7; no clear D. The CDR3 is 15 amino acids. Germline-derived CDR1 and CDR2 are SEHNR and FQNEAQ (reference sequence). Deletions cut 2 bases from V and 2 bases from J, with 13 bases between. This CDR3 reads CASSLYSGSAYEQYF. In nucleotides, the CDR3 is TGTGCCAGCAGCTTATATTCAGGCAGCGCCTACGAGCAGTACTTC.

This chain connects TRBV27 to TRBJ2-2; TRBD2 aligns across 10 bases. This CDR3 has 15 amino acids. Germline CDR1 MNHEY, CDR2 SMNVEV (reference sequence). The J segment lost 2 bases and the V segment lost 7 bases, leaving 4 bases of the junction unmatched. The CDR3 region has the DNA TGTGCCAGCACAGAACTAGCGGGAAACACCGGGGAGCTGTTTTTT. This encodes CASTELAGNTGELFF.

In DNA, the CDR3 is TGTGCCAGCAGCCAAGATTTGGGGTACGGCTACGAGCAGTACTTC. The encoded protein is CASSQDLGYGYEQYF. The chain has TRBV3-1 and TRBJ2-7; D not resolved. Trimming removed 0 bases from V and 3 bases from J, with 12 bases in between. CDR3 length: 15 residues. Germline lookup yields CDR1 LGHDT and CDR2 YNNKEL (reference sequence).

The sample holds a few counts of this clonotype. The V call is TRBV4-3, the J call TRBJ2-3, with 13 bases identical to TRBD2. The CDR3 is 18 residues long. V was clipped by 1 base and J by 6 bases; unmatched bases: 10. Germline lookup yields CDR1 LGHNA and CDR2 YSLEER. In nucleotides, the CDR3 is TGCGCCAGCAGCCAAGTCTTACTAGCGGGAGGGGGGTCGGATACGCAGTATTTT. Its protein product is CASSQVLLAGGGSDTQYF.

V is TRBV27 and J is TRBJ1-2; D not resolved. This CDR3 is built from 12 residues. The germline V and J ends were trimmed by 8 bases and 4 bases, with 11 bases remaining between them. Germline V gene lookup returns CDR1 MNHEY and CDR2 SMNVEV (reference sequence). The CDR3 coding sequence is TGTGCCAGCGGCGTAGGTGCCTATGGCTACACCTTC. It yields the protein CASGVGAYGYTF.

The chain links TRBV12-3 or TRBV12-4 to TRBJ2-1, with 12 bases matching TRBD2. CDR3 length: 16 amino acids. V was pared by 6 bases and J by 7 bases, with 10 bases of the junction left unmatched. The CDR3 DNA is TGTGCCAGCAGCCCTAGACTAGCGGGAGTCATGAATGAGCAGTTCTTC. This gives the protein CASSPRLAGVMNEQFF.

Only a few counts were recorded for this clonotype. The V and J genes are TRBV21-1 and TRBJ2-2; the table's TRBD2 call for D was not verified on the DNA. TRBV21-1 is a pseudogene. The length of the CDR3 is 16 residues. DNA for the CDR3: TGTGCCAGCAGCAAGCGTAGCGGGAGTTCCGGCGGGGAGCTGTTTTTT. Translation gives CASSKRSGSSGGELFF.

The chain links TRBV4-3 to TRBJ1-1; the D is unclear. The CDR3 is 16 residues long. Trimming left V 0 bases short and J 5 bases short, with 16 bases between. Germline loops: CDR1 LGHNA, CDR2 YSLEER. The DNA for the CDR3 is TGCGCCAGCAGCCAAGATGGTGGCCGCGGGAGAACTGAAGCTTTCTTT. Translating gives CASSQDGGRGRTEAFF.

CDR3 coding DNA: TGCGCCAGCAGCCCAACGACCATGGGAGTTGTCGAGCAGTACTTC. This sequence encodes CASSPTTMGVVEQYF. This chain links TRBV4-1 with TRBJ2-7; tentatively, D is TRBD2 (5 bases). The CDR3 loop spans 15 amino acids. V dropped 4 bases and J dropped 6 bases, with 19 bases sitting between them. In germline, CDR1 is MGHRA, CDR2 YSYEKL.

This clonotype was found a few times. This chain connects TRBV29-1 to TRBJ2-3, with 9 bases matching TRBD1. Germline V lookup: CDR1 SQVTM, CDR2 ANQGSEA. The CDR3 extends over 16 amino acids. Trimming at V came to 0 bases and at J to 3 bases, leaving 7 bases not matched to a gene. The CDR3 DNA is TGCAGCGTTGAAGATCCTCGACAGGGGGGAACAGATACGCAGTATTTT. It is translated as CSVEDPRQGGTDTQYF.

The rearrangement joins TRBV10-3 to TRBJ2-5, with TRBD1 identical over 9 bases. The CDR3 covers 14 residues. Germline V CDR1 and CDR2: ENHRY, SYGVKD. V shed 3 bases, J shed 4 bases, and the junction held 3 bases outside the gene matches. In nucleotides, the CDR3 is TGTGCCATCAGTGATGTGGACAGGGGAGAGACCCAGTACTTC. Translation: CAISDVDRGETQYF.

This clonotype came up a few times. CDR3 coding DNA: TGTGCCTGGAGTCGGACAGTCCAGGAGGTAGCTTTCTTT. As protein: CAWSRTVQEVAFF. V gene TRBV30 combines with J gene TRBJ1-1; possible D gene TRBD1, 6 bases. CDR3 length equals 13 residues. Deletions cut 2 bases from V and 10 bases from J, with 17 bases between. From germline, CDR1 is GTSNPN and CDR2 SVGIG (reference sequence).

Many counts were recorded for this clonotype. The rearrangement joins TRBV2 to TRBJ1-1, with D perhaps TRBD1 (5 bases). Germline V gene data show CDR1 as SNHLY and CDR2 as FYNNEI. Trimming pared 8 bases from V and 1 base from J, leaving 20 bases between. The CDR3 spans 16 residues. The CDR3 DNA is TGTGCCAGCCACGGACACTTGTTAGGACGGAACACTGAAGCTTTCTTT. Its protein is CASHGHLLGRNTEAFF.

The V call is TRBV6-2 or TRBV6-3, the J call TRBJ2-2, with 12 bases fitting TRBD2. The germline CDR1 and CDR2 sequences are MNHEY and SVGEGT. The CDR3 runs 18 residues. After removal of 0 bases from V and 0 bases from J, the junction contained 2 bases not matched to a gene. This CDR3 is CASSYSTSGGSNTGELFF. In nucleotides, the CDR3 is TGTGCCAGCAGTTACTCGACTAGCGGGGGTTCGAACACCGGGGAGCTGTTTTTT.

This chain links TRBV4-1 with TRBJ2-1; no firm D call. Trimming took off 0 bases at V and 5 bases at J, with 8 bases between the two ends. The CDR3 contains 14 residues. CDR1 and CDR2 from the germline V gene are MGHRA and YSYEKL. The DNA for the CDR3 is TGCGCCAGCAGCCAAGAATATTTCCACAATGAGCAGTTCTTC. Translation: CASSQEYFHNEQFF.

The table lists this clonotype with a count of one. The CDR3, as DNA: TGTGCCAGCAGCCAATCTACTAGCGGGGCCTACGAGCAGTACTTC. It encodes CASSQSTSGAYEQYF. V usage is TRBV16 and J usage is TRBJ2-7, with 10 bases matching TRBD2. Looked up from germline, CDR1 is KGHSY and CDR2 is FQNENV. Trimming cost V 0 bases and J 2 bases; bases outside gene matches: 1. This CDR3 has 15 residues.

This clonotype came up a few times. The chain is built from TRBV20-1 and TRBJ2-1; 14 positions agree with TRBD2. This CDR3 region has 16 residues. The germline gives CDR1 DFQATT, CDR2 SNEGSKA (reference sequence). The J segment lost 7 bases and the V segment lost 3 bases, leaving 8 bases of the junction unmatched. The CDR3 loop is CSASGGTSGSANEQFF. CDR3 in DNA: TGCAGTGCTAGTGGGGGGACTAGCGGGAGTGCAAATGAGCAGTTCTTC.

DNA for the CDR3: TGTGCCAGCAGCTTAGCGAGCTACCGGGCCTACGAGCAGTACTTC. The encoded protein is CASSLASYRAYEQYF. This chain connects TRBV7-9 to TRBJ2-7; no clear D gene. Germline CDR1 and CDR2: SEHNR and FQNEAQ (reference sequence). Trimming removed 0 bases from V and 2 bases from J, with 11 bases in between. This CDR3 region has 15 residues.